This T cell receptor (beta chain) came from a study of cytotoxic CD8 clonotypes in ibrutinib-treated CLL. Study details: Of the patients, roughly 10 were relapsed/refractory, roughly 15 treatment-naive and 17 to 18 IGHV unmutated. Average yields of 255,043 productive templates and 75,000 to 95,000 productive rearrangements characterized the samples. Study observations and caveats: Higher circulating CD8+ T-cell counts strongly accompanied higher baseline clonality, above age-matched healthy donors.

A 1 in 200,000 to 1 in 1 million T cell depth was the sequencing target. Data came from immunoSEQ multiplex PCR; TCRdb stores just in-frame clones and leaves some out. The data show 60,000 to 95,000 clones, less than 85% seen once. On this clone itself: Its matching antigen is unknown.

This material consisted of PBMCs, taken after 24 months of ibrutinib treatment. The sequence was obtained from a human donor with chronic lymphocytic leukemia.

CDR3 sequence (DNA): TGTGCCATCAGGGTGGAGGGGGAGGGCCCCTCTGTGGGCACAGATACGCAGTATTTT. Translating gives CAIRVEGEGPSVGTDTQYF. The chain is built from TRBV10-3 and TRBJ2-3, with D possibly TRBD2 on 7 matching bases. This CDR3 comprises 19 residues. The V end lost 6 bases, the J end lost 1 base, and 26 bases lay between the germline ends. Looked up from germline, CDR1 is ENHRY and CDR2 is SYGVKD.